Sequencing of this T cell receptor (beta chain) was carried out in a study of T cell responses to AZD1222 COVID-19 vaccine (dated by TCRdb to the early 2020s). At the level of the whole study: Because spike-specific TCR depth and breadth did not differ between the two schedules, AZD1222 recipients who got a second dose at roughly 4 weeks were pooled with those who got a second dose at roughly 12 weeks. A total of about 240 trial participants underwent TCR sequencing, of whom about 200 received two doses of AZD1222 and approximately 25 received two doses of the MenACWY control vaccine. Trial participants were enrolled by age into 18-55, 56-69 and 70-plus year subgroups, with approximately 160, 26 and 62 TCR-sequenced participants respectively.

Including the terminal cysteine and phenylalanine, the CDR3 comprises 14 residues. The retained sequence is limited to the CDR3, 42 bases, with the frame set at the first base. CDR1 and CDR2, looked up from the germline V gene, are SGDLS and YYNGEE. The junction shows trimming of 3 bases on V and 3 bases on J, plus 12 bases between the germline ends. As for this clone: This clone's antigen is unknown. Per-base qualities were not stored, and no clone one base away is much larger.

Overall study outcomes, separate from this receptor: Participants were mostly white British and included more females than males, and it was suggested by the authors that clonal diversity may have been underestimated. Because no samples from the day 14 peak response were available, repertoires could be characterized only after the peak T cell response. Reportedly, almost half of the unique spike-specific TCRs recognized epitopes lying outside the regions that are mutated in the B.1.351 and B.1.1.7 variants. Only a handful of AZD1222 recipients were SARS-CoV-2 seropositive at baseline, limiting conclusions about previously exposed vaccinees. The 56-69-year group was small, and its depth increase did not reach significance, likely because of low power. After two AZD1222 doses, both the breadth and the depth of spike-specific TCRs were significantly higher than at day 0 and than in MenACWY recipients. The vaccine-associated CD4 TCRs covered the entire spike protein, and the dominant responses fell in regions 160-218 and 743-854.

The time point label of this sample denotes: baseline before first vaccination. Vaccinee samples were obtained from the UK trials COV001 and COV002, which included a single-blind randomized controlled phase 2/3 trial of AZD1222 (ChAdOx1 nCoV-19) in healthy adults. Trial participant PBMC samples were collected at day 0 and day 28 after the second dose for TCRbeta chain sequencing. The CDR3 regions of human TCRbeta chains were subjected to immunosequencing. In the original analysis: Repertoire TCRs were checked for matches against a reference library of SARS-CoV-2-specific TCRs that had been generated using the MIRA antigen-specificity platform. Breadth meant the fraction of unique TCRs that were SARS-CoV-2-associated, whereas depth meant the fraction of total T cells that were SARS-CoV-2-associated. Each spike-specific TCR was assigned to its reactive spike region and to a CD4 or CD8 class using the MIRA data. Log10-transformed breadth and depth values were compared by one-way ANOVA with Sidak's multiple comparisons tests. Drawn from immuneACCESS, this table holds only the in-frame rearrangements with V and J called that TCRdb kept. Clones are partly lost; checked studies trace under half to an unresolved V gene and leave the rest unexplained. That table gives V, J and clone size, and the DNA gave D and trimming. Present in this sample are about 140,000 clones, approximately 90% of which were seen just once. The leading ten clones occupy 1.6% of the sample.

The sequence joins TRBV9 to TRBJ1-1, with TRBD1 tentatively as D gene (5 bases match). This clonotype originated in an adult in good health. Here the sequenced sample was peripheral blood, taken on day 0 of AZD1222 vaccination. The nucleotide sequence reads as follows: TGTGCCAGCAGCGAGAATCTGGGGGACACTGAAGCTTTCTTT. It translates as CASSENLGDTEAFF.